This TCR beta chain stems from a study of response to subunit inactivated influenza vaccine (dated by TCRdb to 2016 to 2018). Regarding the complete study: Deep quantitative profiling of the T cell receptor repertoire was used in the study to follow responses to a trivalent subunit inactivated influenza vaccine. What the study reported, not specific to this receptor: According to the authors, only a limited number of new T cells may be recruited by each seasonal influenza vaccination.

There are a few counts of this clonotype. The antigen it binds to is not known. Per-nucleotide qualities are absent, and no much larger clonotype sits a single base away. Receptors were amplified or captured by RT-PCR. The sequencer listed for this sample is Illumina HiSeq 2500. TCRdb handled the public reads itself, with Q25 trimming in fastp and clone calling in MiXCR, and kept productive beta chains. Every entry covers one CDR3 protein and lists the most common genes and DNA from its rows. The sample yields 490,000 or so distinct CDR3 sequences; approximately 7.1% were counted once. 10% to 15% of the sample is in the top ten clones. The CDR3 runs 13 amino acids, cysteine and phenylalanine included. The sequence is cut down to CDR3 DNA, 39 bases in frame from base 1. The CDR1 and CDR2 encoded by the germline V gene are LGHNA and YSLEER. Here V drops 4 bases and J drops 13 bases, and the junction holds 9 bases not matched to any gene.

The receptor comes from a man aged 50 to 69 who received an inactivated influenza vaccine. Donor details come from another sample of the same person, matched by shared clones. The starting material was PBMCs from blood, obtained less than 30 months after vaccination. The rearrangement joined TRBV4-3 to TRBJ2-1, and 8 junctional nucleotides match TRBD2. The CDR3 reads CASSLGTGGLQFF. The DNA is as follows: TGCGCCAGCAGCCTCGGAACGGGGGGGCTTCAGTTCTTC.